The source of this T cell receptor beta chain is a study of blood T cells in healthy people across ages. For the study at large: Per two T cells, about one barcoded beta molecule was captured through template switching. General study results and limits: Donors of long life had a larger count of naive CD4+ cells and greater diversity than aged donors.

Note on this clonotype: The antigen remains unidentified.

Next came a second PCR, run for about 7 to 12 cycles, which used a sample-barcoded 5' primer along with a J-beta primer mix. A template-switch adaptor containing 12 random nucleotides labeled each cDNA molecule. TCRdb re-analysed the 5' RACE reads in MiXCR, keeping a single row per CDR3 protein. In the table there are 1.2 million to 1.5 million distinct CDR3 sequences, approximately 59% of which are singletons. Trimming pared 6 bases from V and 2 bases from J, leaving 15 bases between. This CDR3 has 14 amino acids. CDR1 DFQATT and CDR2 SNEGSKA come from the germline V gene (reference sequence). Each sample had at least 7 million PBMCs isolated.

The chain uses TRBV20-1 and TRBJ2-3; D gene ambiguous. The sample was blood. The source of this sequence is a man between 18 and 35 years old in good health. This CDR3 reads CSANVDSFTDTQYF. The CDR3 bases are TGCAGTGCGAACGTGGATAGCTTCACAGATACGCAGTATTTT.